This T cell receptor beta chain was recovered during a study of human T cells and chemical hapten exposure. In the study overall: Donors were sensitized with 2% DPC on the upper inner arm.

Time point in this sample: patch test 1, 2 weeks after DPC sensitization. The treatment here: therapeutic diphenylcyclopropenone sensitization with weekly scalp DPC. This clonotype has at least ten counts. Unique molecular identifiers were attached to individual cDNA molecules during library preparation. As processed by the authors: There were a median of approximately 96,000 TCRs per sample, with a range from roughly 23,224 to 750,000. A single record per CDR3 protein comes from TCRdb applying MiXCR to the RACE reads. TCRdb, not the authors, supplied the V and J calls. The sample holds more than 150,000 distinct CDR3 sequences, about 14% seen once. The germline V gene has CDR1 SGHTA and CDR2 FQGNSA. V lost 3 bases and J 0 bases, leaving 14 bases between the germline ends. The CDR3 extends over 16 amino acids.

Source: whole blood, taken in connection with sensitization to the hapten diphenylcyclopropenone (DPC). The TCR originated in a woman between 25 and 40 years old with alopecia areata. Some clones in this sample may be carry-over from other donors' samples. The chain employs TRBV7-2 and TRBJ1-1; weak D call: TRBD1 (5 bases). In nucleotides, the CDR3 is TGTGCCAGCAGCTTGAATTTGCCGGGGCTGAACACTGAAGCTTTCTTT. It yields the protein CASSLNLPGLNTEAFF.